A selection of T cell receptor beta chains follows, all from one sample in a study of blood T cells in healthy people across ages. TCRdb fed the 5' RACE reads into MiXCR, producing one record per CDR3 protein. This table holds 700,000 to 1,000,000 distinct CDR3 sequences, roughly 44% found once. The specimen was blood. The receptors were sampled from a man aged 55 to 70 in good health. The CDR3 runs from the conserved cysteine through the conserved F or W. The order of the fields is clone size, J gene, V gene, D gene, CDR3 DNA, CDR3 protein. D genes are given only for firm matches. Some rows have no size entry. The others give once, few or many, or a class for an expanded clone.

few	TRBJ2-3	TRBV20-1	TRBD2	TGCAGTGCTACTCCTAGCGGGGCGGATACGCAGTATTTT	CSATPSGADTQYF
NA	TRBJ2-3	TRBV5-1	NA	TGCGCCAGCAGCTTGGCCGGCAGATCGGTGCAGTATTTT	CASSLAGRSVQYF
NA	TRBJ2-3	TRBV12-3/TRBV12-4	TRBD2	TGTGCCAGCAGACCAGCGGGGGGTTTTCCAGATACGCAGTATTTT	CASRPAGGFPDTQYF
few	TRBJ2-1	TRBV5-1	TRBD1	TGCGCCAGCAGCGTCGGACAGGGGGTCTACAATGAGCAGTTCTTC	CASSVGQGVYNEQFF
NA	TRBJ2-6	TRBV30	NA	TGTGCCTGGAGTATAACGGACGGCTCCTCTGGGGCCAACGTCCTGACTTTC	CAWSITDGSSGANVLTF
NA	TRBJ1-5	TRBV7-2	NA	TGTGCCAGCAGAGGGGGAATCAATCAGCCCCAGCATTTT	CASRGGINQPQHF
few	TRBJ2-2	TRBV6-1	NA	TGTGCCAGTTCGGGACAAAACACCGGGGAGCTGTTTTTT	CASSGQNTGELFF
NA	TRBJ1-1	TRBV18	TRBD1	TGTGCCAGCTCACTGACCGGGACAGGGGCTGGCACTGAAGCTTTCTTT	CASSLTGTGAGTEAFF
few	TRBJ1-2	TRBV29-1	NA	TGCAGCGTCGTCTCGCTAGGTGTCTCTTTCTATGGCTACACCTTC	CSVVSLGVSFYGYTF
NA	TRBJ2-5	TRBV15	TRBD1	TGTGCCACCAGCAGAGATCCAGGGGGTGGGGAGACCCAGTACTTC	CATSRDPGGGETQYF
NA	TRBJ2-5	TRBV7-9	NA	TGTGCCAGCAGCTTAGCCGACCAAACCCAGTACTTC	CASSLADQTQYF
few	TRBJ1-6	TRBV20-1	NA	TGCAGTGCTCCTCCTGAGGGCTCGGGTAGGGTAGGTCCCCTCCACTTT	CSAPPEGSGRVGPLHF
NA	TRBJ1-5	TRBV2	NA	TGTGCCAGCAGCGCACAGTCTACCAATCAGCCCCAGCATTTT	CASSAQSTNQPQHF
NA	TRBJ2-5	TRBV4-3	NA	TGCGCCAGCAGCCAAACTATCCAAGAGACCCAGTACTTC	CASSQTIQETQYF
many	TRBJ2-1	TRBV7-2	NA	TGTGCCAGCAGCCTTACCCCGGGCGAGCAGTTCTTC	CASSLTPGEQFF
NA	TRBJ2-3	TRBV7-2	TRBD1	TGTGCCAGCAGCTTAATACTAGGGGGCGGCACGCAGTATTTT	CASSLILGGGTQYF
NA	TRBJ1-5	TRBV4-1	NA	TGCGCCAGCAGCCCTTTTGAGGGGGACGTTCAGCCCCAGCATTTT	CASSPFEGDVQPQHF
NA	TRBJ2-3	TRBV11-3	NA	TGTGCCAGCAGCGACCCAGGGTACACAGATACGCAGTATTTT	CASSDPGYTDTQYF
NA	TRBJ2-7	TRBV20-1	NA	TGCAGTGCTAGTCCGCGGGGACCCTACGAGCAGTACTTC	CSASPRGPYEQYF
NA	TRBJ1-1	TRBV29-1	NA	TGCAGCGCCCTACCGAGTTCCCATGAAGCTTTCTTT	CSALPSSHEAFF
few	TRBJ2-1	TRBV7-2	NA	TGTGCCAGCACCTTAATAGGGGCCTCCTACAATGAGCAGTTCTTC	CASTLIGASYNEQFF
few	TRBJ1-2	TRBV27	NA	TGTGCCAGCAGTTTATCGTTGGACAGCCTTTTCAGGGGCTACACCTTC	CASSLSLDSLFRGYTF
NA	TRBJ2-3	TRBV4-3	TRBD1	TGCGCCAGCAGCGATTACAGGGGTTCAGATACGCAGTATTTT	CASSDYRGSDTQYF
few	TRBJ2-3	TRBV4-3	TRBD2	TGCGCCAGCAGCCAAGATAGGGAGGGTACGCAGTATTTT	CASSQDREGTQYF
NA	TRBJ1-2	TRBV7-9	NA	TGTGCCAGCATCTTCCCGGACAGTAACTATGGCTACACCTTC	CASIFPDSNYGYTF
NA	TRBJ1-1	TRBV20-1	NA	TGCAGTGCTAAACTAGGGACAACGAACACTGAAGCTTTCTTT	CSAKLGTTNTEAFF
NA	TRBJ2-5	TRBV9	TRBD1	TGTGCCAGCAGCGTAGTACAGGGGGATGAGACCCAGTACTTC	CASSVVQGDETQYF
NA	TRBJ2-1	TRBV6-2/TRBV6-3	NA	TGTGCCAGCAGTTACTTTGGGGATGAGCAGTTCTTC	CASSYFGDEQFF
NA	TRBJ2-2	TRBV12-3/TRBV12-4	TRBD1	TGTGCCAGCAGTACCGGGACAGCTTTGACCGGGGAGCTGTTTTTT	CASSTGTALTGELFF
NA	TRBJ2-5	TRBV5-1	TRBD2	TGCGCCAGCAGCTCCCTCGGGTCCGGGAGGCAGGAGACCCAGTACTTC	CASSSLGSGRQETQYF
few	TRBJ2-1	TRBV20-1	TRBD1	TGCAGTGCTAGGGGACAGGGGGGATACAATGAGCAGTTCTTC	CSARGQGGYNEQFF
NA	TRBJ2-7	TRBV10-3	TRBD1	TGTGCCATCAGTCCGGACAGGGGGGTGTCTAAGCAGTACTTC	CAISPDRGVSKQYF
few	TRBJ2-5	TRBV20-1	NA	TGCAGTGCTAGAGATGGGCTAATATCAGAGACCCAGTACTTC	CSARDGLISETQYF
NA	TRBJ2-7	TRBV6-1	NA	TGTGCCAGCAGTGAAGAGGGGTTCTACGAGCAGTACTTC	CASSEEGFYEQYF
NA	TRBJ2-7	TRBV2	NA	TGTGCCAGCAAAGAGTCCAGTGGCTCCTACGAGCAGTACTTC	CASKESSGSYEQYF
NA	TRBJ2-5	TRBV6-5	NA	TGTGCCAGCAACAGTGGGGAGACCCAGTACTTC	CASNSGETQYF
few	TRBJ2-5	TRBV30	TRBD2	TGTGCCGGGCAGCGGGGTGGGGAGACCCAGTACTTC	CAGQRGGETQYF
few	TRBJ2-5	TRBV20-1	TRBD2	TGCAGTGCTGGCCCGGGGGGGCCAGGGGAGACCCAGTACTTC	CSAGPGGPGETQYF
few	TRBJ2-1	TRBV7-6	NA	TGTGCCAGCAGCTTAGAATCGGGGCTTGGGGGACACAATGAGCAGTTCTTC	CASSLESGLGGHNEQFF
NA	TRBJ2-1	TRBV12-3/TRBV12-4	TRBD1	TGTGCCAGCAGTTCCGCCAGACAGGGTGTTTACAATGAGCAGTTCTTC	CASSSARQGVYNEQFF
NA	TRBJ2-3	TRBV20-1	TRBD1	TGCAGTGCTAGCAGATTAGACAGGGCGAACACAGATACGCAGTATTTT	CSASRLDRANTDTQYF
few	TRBJ2-5	TRBV15	NA	TGTGCCACCAGCACCGGGGGAGAAGAGACCCAGTACTTC	CATSTGGEETQYF
NA	TRBJ1-5	TRBV7-3	TRBD1	TGTGCCAGCAAAAGGGGGCCACTTAGCAATCAGCCCCAGCATTTT	CASKRGPLSNQPQHF
NA	TRBJ2-7	TRBV30	NA	TGTGCCTGGAGGGGGAGGCGGGGATCCTACGAGCAGTACTTC	CAWRGRRGSYEQYF
few	TRBJ2-7	TRBV4-3	NA	TGCGCCAGCAGCCAAGAGTTTGCTCTCTCCTACGAGCAGTACTTC	CASSQEFALSYEQYF
few	TRBJ2-3	TRBV4-1	NA	TGCGCCAGCAGCCAAGACCCCGGCTGGGATACGCAGTATTTT	CASSQDPGWDTQYF
once	TRBJ1-2	TRBV5-1	TRBD1	TGCGCCAGCAGCTTTCTCGGGACAGCTAACTATGGCTACACCTTC	CASSFLGTANYGYTF
NA	TRBJ2-3	TRBV12-3/TRBV12-4	TRBD2	TGTGCCAGCAGTTTGATTAGCGGGGGCACAGATACGCAGTATTTT	CASSLISGGTDTQYF
NA	TRBJ2-2	TRBV6-2/TRBV6-3	TRBD1	TGTGCCAGCAGTTACTCCGTCAGGGGGCTCTACATGAACACCGGGGAGCTGTTTTTT	CASSYSVRGLYMNTGELFF
NA	TRBJ1-5	TRBV12-3/TRBV12-4	TRBD1	TGTGCCAGCAGTAAGACAGGGGAACAGCCCCAGCATTTT	CASSKTGEQPQHF
NA	TRBJ2-6	TRBV3-1	NA	TGTGCCAGCAGCCAAGATTCTACAGGGCATGGGGCCAACGTCCTGACTTTC	CASSQDSTGHGANVLTF
NA	TRBJ2-1	TRBV5-1	NA	TGCGCCAGCAGCTTGAGTCGGCGGACACTCGATAGAAATGAGCAGTTCTTC	CASSLSRRTLDRNEQFF
few	TRBJ2-7	TRBV20-1	NA	TGCAGTGCTAGACCCGGGGGTCGCTCCTACGAGCAGTACTTC	CSARPGGRSYEQYF
NA	TRBJ2-5	TRBV7-2	TRBD1	TGTGCCAGCAGCTTCCGGGACAGGGTTAAAAAGACCCAGTACTTC	CASSFRDRVKKTQYF
NA	TRBJ2-7	TRBV11-2	NA	TGTGCCAGCAGCATGGCTTACGAGCAGTACTTC	CASSMAYEQYF
NA	TRBJ2-7	TRBV20-1	TRBD1	TGCAGTGCTTCACCGGGACAGGGCTCCTACGAGCAGTACTTC	CSASPGQGSYEQYF